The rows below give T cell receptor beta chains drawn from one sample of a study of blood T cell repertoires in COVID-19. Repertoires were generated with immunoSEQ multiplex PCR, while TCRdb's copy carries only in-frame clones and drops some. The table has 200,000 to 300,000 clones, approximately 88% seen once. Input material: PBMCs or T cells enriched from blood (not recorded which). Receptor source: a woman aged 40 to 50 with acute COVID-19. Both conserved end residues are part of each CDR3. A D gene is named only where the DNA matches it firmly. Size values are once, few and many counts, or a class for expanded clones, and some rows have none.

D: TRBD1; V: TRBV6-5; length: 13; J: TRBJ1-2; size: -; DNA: TGTGCCAGCAGCTACAGGGGGAACGGGGGCTACACCTTC; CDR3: CASSYRGNGGYTF
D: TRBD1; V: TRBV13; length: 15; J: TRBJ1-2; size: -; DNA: TGTGCCAGCAGCTTCCCTTCCCGCACAGGGGATGGCTACACCTTC; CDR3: CASSFPSRTGDGYTF
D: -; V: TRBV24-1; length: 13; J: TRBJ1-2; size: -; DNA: TGTGCCACCAGTGATTCAGAGGGCTATGGCTACACCTTC; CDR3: CATSDSEGYGYTF
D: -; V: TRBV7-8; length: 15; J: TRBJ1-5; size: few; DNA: TGTGCCAGCAGCGGCCGGGACTATGGCAATCAGCCCCAGCATTTT; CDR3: CASSGRDYGNQPQHF
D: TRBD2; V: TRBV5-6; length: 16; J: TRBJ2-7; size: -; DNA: TGTGCCAGCAGCTTTCTGGACGGACTAGCGATGTACGAGCAGTACTTC; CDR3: CASSFLDGLAMYEQYF
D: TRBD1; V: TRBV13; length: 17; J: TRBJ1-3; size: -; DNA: TGTGCCAGCAGCGGGGACAGGGGCCTCAGCTCTGGAAACACCATATATTTT; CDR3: CASSGDRGLSSGNTIYF
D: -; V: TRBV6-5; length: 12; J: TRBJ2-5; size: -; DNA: TGTGCCAGCAGGACCGGGGAAGAGACCCAGTACTTC; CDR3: CASRTGEETQYF
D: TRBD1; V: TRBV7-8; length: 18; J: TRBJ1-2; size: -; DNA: TGTGCCAGCAGCTTTCTCGTTAGAGGGGGCCGTTCTTCTTATGGCTACACCTTC; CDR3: CASSFLVRGGRSSYGYTF
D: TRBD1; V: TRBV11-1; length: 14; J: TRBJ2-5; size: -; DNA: TGTGCCAGCAGCTTTGGACAGGTTCAAGAGACCCAGTACTTC; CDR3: CASSFGQVQETQYF
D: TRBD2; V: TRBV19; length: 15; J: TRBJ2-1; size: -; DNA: TGTGCCAGTAGTCCCCTAGCGGGAGTGGCGAATGAGCAGTTCTTC; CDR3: CASSPLAGVANEQFF
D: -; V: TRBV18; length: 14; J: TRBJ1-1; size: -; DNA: TGTGCCAGCTCATCGGCAGGTACGAACACTGAAGCTTTCTTT; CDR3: CASSSAGTNTEAFF
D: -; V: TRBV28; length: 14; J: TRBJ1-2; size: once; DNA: TGTGCCAGCAGTTGGGCAGGGCTCCCCTATGGCTACACCTTC; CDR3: CASSWAGLPYGYTF
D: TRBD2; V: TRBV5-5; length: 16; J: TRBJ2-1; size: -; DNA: TGTGCCAGCAGCAGTTTAGCGGGAGGGGGCTGGAATGAGCAGTTCTTC; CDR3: CASSSLAGGGWNEQFF
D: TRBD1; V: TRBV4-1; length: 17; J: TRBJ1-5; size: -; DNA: TGCGCCAGCAGCCCCTTCCCGGACAGGGGGCTCACACAGCCCCAGCATTTT; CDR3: CASSPFPDRGLTQPQHF
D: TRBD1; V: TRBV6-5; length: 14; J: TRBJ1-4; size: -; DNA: TGTGCCAGCAGTCCCGGGACAGGACATGAAAAACTGTTTTTT; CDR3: CASSPGTGHEKLFF
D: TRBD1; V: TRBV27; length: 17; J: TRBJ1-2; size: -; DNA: TGTGCCAGCAGTTTAGTCGGGACAGGGCCCACTAACTATGGCTACACCTTC; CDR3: CASSLVGTGPTNYGYTF
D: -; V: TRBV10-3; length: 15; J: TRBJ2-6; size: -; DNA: TGTGCCATTAGCAAGGGGTTTACGGGGGCCAACGTCCTGACTTTC; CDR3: CAISKGFTGANVLTF
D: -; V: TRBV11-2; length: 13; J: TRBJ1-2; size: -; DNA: TGTGCCAGCAGCCCCCAGGACTACTATGGCTACACCTTC; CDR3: CASSPQDYYGYTF